The present TCR beta chain was sequenced within a study of T cell responses to AZD1222 COVID-19 vaccine. Overall study findings and caveats: Clonal diversity was possibly underestimated, and the donors were mostly white British, with more females. Baseline seropositivity occurred in only six or seven AZD1222 recipients.

Analyses pooled second doses at about 4 or about 12 weeks. Repertoires were generated with immunoSEQ multiplex PCR, while TCRdb's copy carries only in-frame clones and drops some. The table records tens of thousands of clones, approximately 87% of them present only once. Concerning this clone: Its antigen is undetermined.

The germline V and J ends were trimmed by 1 base and 7 bases, with 8 bases remaining between them. This CDR3 has 12 amino acids. The gene calls are TRBV23-1 and TRBJ2-7; perhaps TRBD2 as D (5 bases). TRBV23-1 is treated as an ORF (open reading frame) with a function not yet certain. The source material was peripheral blood, sampled 28 days after the second AZD1222 dose. The origin of this receptor is an adult who received the AZD1222 COVID-19 vaccine. The CDR3 protein is CASSQYRTEQYF. CDR3 coding DNA: TGCGCCAGCAGTCAATATAGGACTGAGCAGTACTTC.